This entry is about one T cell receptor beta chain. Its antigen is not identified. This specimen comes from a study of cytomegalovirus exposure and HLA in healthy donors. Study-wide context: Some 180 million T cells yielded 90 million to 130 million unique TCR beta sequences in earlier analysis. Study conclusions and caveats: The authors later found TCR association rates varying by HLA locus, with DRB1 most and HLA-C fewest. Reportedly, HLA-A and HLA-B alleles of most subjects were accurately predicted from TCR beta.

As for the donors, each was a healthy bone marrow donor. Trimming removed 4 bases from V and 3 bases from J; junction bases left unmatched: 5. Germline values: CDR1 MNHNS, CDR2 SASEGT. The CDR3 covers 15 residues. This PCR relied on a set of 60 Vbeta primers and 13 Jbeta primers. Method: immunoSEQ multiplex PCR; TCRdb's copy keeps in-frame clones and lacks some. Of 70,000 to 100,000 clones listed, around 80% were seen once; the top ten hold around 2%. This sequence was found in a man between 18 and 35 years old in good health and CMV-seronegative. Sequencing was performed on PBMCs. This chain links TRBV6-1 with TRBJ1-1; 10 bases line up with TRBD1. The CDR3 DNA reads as TGTGCCAGCAGTGGACAGGGGGCTGGAGACACTGAAGCTTTCTTT. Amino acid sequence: CASSGQGAGDTEAFF.